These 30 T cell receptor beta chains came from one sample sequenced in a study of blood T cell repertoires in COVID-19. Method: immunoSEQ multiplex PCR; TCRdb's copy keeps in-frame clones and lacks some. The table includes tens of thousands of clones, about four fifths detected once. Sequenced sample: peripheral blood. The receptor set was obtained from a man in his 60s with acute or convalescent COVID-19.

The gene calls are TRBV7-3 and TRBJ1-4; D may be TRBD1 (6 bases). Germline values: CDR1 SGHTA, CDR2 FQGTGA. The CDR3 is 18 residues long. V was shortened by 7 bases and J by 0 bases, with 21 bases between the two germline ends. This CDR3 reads CASIKSEGGPPTNEKLFF. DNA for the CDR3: TGTGCCAGCATCAAATCAGAGGGGGGGCCCCCAACTAATGAAAAACTGTTTTTT.

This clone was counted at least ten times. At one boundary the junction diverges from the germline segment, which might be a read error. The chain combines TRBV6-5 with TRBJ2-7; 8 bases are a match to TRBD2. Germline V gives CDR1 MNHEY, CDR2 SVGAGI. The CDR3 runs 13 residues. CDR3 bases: TGTGCCAGCAGTTACTCTAAGCTAGCGGGCAAAACGTTC. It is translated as CASSYSKLAGKTF.

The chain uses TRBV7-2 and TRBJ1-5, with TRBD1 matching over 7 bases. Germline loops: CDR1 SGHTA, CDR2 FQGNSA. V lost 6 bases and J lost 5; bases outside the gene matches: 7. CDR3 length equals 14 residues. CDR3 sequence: CASSFWTGDQPQHF. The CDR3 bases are TGTGCCAGCAGTTTTTGGACAGGAGATCAGCCCCAGCATTTT.

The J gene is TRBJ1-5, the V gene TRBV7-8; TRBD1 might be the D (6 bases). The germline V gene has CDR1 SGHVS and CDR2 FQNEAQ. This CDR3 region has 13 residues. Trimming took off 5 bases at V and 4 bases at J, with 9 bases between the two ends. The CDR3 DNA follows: TGTGCCAGCAGCCTCAGGGGAAATCAGCCCCAGCATTTT. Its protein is CASSLRGNQPQHF.

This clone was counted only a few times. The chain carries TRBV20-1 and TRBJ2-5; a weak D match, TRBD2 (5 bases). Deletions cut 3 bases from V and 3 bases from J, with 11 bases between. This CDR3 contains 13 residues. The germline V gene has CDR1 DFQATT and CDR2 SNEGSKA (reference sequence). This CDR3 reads CSASEGWEETQYF. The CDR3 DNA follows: TGCAGTGCTAGTGAGGGCTGGGAAGAGACCCAGTACTTC.

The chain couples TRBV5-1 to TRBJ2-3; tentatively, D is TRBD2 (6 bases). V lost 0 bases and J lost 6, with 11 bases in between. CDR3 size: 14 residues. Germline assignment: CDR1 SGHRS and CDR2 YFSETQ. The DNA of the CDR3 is TGCGCCAGCAGCTTGGGCGGGATTTCGGATACGCAGTATTTT. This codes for CASSLGGISDTQYF.

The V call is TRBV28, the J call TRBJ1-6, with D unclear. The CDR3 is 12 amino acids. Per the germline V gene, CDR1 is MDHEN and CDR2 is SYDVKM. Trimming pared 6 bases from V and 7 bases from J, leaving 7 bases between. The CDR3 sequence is CASREANSPLHF. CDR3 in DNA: TGTGCCAGCAGGGAGGCGAATTCACCCCTCCACTTT.

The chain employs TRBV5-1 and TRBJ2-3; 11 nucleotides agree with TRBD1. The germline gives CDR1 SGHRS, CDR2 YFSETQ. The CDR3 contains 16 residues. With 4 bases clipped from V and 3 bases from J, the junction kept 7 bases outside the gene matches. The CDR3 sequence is CASSGGQGVRTDTQYF. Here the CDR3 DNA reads TGCGCCAGCAGCGGGGGACAGGGGGTTAGAACAGATACGCAGTATTTT.

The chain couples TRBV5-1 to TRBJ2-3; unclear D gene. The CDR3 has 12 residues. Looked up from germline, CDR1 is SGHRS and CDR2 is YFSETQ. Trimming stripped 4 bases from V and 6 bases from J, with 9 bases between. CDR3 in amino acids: CASSLYGDTQYF. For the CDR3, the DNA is TGCGCCAGCAGCCTGTACGGGGATACGCAGTATTTT.

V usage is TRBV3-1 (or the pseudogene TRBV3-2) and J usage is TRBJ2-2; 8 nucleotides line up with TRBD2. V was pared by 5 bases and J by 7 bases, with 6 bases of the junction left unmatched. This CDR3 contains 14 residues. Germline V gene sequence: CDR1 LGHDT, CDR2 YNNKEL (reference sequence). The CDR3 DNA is TGTGCCAGCAGCAGCGGGGGCGAGGACGGGGAGCTGTTTTTT. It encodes CASSSGGEDGELFF.

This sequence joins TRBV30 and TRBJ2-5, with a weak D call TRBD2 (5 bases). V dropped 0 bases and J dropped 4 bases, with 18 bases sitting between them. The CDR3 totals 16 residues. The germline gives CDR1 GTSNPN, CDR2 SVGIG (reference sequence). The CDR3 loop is CAWSVLGALASETQYF. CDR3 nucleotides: TGTGCCTGGAGTGTACTGGGAGCGCTAGCCTCAGAGACCCAGTACTTC.

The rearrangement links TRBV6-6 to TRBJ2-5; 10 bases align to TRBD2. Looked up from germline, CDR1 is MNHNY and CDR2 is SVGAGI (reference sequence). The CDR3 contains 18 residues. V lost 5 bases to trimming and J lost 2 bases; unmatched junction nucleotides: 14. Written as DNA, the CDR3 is TGTGCCAGCAGTCCCCGGCAGCGGGGGGGGGCCAGACAAGAGACCCAGTACTTC. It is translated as CASSPRQRGGARQETQYF.

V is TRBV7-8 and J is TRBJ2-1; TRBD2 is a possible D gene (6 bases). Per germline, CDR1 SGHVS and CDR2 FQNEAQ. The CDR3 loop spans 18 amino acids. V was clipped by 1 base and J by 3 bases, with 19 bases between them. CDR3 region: CASSLGWRAGPDYNEQFF. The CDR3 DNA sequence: TGTGCCAGCAGCTTAGGATGGAGAGCGGGTCCTGACTACAATGAGCAGTTCTTC.

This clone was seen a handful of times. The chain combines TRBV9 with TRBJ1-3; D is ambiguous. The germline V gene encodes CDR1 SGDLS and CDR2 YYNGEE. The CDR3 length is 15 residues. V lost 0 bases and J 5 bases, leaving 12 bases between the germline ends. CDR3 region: CASSVGEVVRNTIYF. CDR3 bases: TGTGCCAGCAGCGTAGGTGAGGTAGTACGAAACACCATATATTTT. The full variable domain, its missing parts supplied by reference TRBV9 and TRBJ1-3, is DSGVTQTPKHLITATGQRVTLRCSPRSGDLSVYWYQQSLDQGLQFLIQYYNGEERAKGNILERFSAQQFPDLHSELNLSSLELGDSALYFCASSVGEVVRNTIYFGEGSWLTVV.

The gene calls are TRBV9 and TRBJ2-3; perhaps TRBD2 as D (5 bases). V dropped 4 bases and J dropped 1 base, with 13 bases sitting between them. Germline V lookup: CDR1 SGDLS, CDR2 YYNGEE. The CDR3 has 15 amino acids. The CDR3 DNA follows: TGTGCCAGCAGCCTAACCGACGGGGGCACAGATACGCAGTATTTT. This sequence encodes CASSLTDGGTDTQYF.

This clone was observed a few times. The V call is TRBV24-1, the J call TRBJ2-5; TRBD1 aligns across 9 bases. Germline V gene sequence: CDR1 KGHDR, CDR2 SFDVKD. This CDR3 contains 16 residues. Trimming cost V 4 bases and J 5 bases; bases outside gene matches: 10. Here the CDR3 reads CATSDPGTGMGETQYF. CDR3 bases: TGTGCCACCAGTGACCCCGGGACAGGGATGGGCGAGACCCAGTACTTC.

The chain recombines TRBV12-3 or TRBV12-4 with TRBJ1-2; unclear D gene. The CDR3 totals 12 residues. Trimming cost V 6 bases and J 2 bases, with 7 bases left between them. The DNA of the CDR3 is TGTGCCAGCAGCCAGTCAAACTATGGCTACACCTTC. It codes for CASSQSNYGYTF.

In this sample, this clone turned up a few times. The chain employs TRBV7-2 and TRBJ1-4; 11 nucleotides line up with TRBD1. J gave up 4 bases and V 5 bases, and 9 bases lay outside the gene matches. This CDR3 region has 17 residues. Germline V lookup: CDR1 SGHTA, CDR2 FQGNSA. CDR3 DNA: TGTGCCAGCAGCCCTCGGACAGGGGGCGTCAGTAATGAAAAACTGTTTTTT. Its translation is CASSPRTGGVSNEKLFF. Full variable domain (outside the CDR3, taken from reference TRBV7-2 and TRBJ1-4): GAGVSQSPSNKVTEKGKDVELRCDPISGHTALYWYRQSLGQGLEFLIYFQGNSAPDKSGLPSDRFSAERTGGSVSTLTIQRTQQEDSAVYLCASSPRTGGVSNEKLFFGSGTQLSVL.

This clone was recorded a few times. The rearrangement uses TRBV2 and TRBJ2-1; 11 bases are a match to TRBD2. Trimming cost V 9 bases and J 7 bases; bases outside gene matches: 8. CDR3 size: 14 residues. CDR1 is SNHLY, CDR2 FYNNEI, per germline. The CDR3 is CARGLAGGINEQFF. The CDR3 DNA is TGTGCCAGGGGGCTAGCGGGAGGAATTAATGAGCAGTTCTTC.

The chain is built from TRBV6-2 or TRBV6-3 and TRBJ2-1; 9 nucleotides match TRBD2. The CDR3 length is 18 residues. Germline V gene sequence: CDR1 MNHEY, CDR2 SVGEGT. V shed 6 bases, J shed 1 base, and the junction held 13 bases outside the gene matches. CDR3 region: CASSSGGASGNSYNEQFF. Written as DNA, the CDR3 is TGTGCCAGCAGCTCAGGGGGGGCTAGCGGGAATTCCTACAATGAGCAGTTCTTC.

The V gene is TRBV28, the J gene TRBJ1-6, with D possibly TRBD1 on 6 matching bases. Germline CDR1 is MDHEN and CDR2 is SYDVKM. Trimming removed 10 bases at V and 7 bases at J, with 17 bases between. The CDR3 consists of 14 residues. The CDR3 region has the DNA TGTGCCACAGGCTTGGGGGCCTCCAATTCACCCCTCCACTTT. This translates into CATGLGASNSPLHF.

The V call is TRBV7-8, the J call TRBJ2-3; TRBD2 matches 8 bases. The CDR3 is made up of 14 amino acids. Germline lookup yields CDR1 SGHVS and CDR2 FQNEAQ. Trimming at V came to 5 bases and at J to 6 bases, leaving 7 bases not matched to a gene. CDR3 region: CASSLGASGDTQYF. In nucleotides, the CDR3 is TGTGCCAGCAGCCTCGGGGCTAGCGGGGATACGCAGTATTTT.

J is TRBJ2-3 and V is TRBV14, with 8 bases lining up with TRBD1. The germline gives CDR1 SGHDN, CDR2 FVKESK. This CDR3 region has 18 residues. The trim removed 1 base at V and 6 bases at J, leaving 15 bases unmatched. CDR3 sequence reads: CASSQGADRVYQRDTQYF. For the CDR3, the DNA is TGTGCCAGCAGCCAAGGAGCGGACAGGGTCTATCAGAGGGATACGCAGTATTTT.

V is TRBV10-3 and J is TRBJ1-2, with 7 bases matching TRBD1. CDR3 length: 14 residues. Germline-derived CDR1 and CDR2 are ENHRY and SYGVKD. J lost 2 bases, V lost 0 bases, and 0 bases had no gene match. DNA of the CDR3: TGTGCCATCAGTGAGTCGGGACAGAACTATGGCTACACCTTC. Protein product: CAISESGQNYGYTF.

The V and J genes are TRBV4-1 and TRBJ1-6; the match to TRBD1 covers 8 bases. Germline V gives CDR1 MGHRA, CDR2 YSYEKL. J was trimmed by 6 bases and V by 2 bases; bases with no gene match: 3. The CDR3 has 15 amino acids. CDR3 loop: CASSQYDRGNSPLHF. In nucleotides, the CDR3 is TGCGCCAGCAGCCAATATGACAGGGGTAATTCACCCCTCCACTTT.

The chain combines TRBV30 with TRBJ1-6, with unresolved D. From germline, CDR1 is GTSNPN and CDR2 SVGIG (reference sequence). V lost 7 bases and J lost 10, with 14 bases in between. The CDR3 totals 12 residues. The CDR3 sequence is CASQASRSPLHF. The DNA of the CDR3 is TGTGCCTCCCAAGCATCCCGATCACCCCTCCACTTT.

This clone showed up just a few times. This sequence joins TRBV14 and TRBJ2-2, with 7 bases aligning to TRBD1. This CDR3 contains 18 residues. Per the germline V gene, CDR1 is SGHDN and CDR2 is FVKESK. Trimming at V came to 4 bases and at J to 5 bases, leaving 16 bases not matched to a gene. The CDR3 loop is CASSLGPTTGQYTGELFF. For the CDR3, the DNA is TGTGCCAGCAGCCTTGGACCCACGACAGGGCAGTATACCGGGGAGCTGTTTTTT.

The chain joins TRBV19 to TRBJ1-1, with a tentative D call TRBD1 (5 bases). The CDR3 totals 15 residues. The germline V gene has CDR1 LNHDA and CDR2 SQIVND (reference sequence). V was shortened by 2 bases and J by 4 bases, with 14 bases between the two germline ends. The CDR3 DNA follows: TGTGCCAGTAGTATATACGGACAATCGAGCACTGAAGCTTTCTTT. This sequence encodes CASSIYGQSSTEAFF.

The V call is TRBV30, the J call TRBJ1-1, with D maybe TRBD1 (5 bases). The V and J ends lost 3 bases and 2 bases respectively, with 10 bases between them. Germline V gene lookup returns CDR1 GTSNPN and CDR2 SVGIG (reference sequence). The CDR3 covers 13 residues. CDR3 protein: CAWRIQVNTEAFF. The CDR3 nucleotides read TGTGCCTGGAGGATACAGGTAAACACTGAAGCTTTCTTT.

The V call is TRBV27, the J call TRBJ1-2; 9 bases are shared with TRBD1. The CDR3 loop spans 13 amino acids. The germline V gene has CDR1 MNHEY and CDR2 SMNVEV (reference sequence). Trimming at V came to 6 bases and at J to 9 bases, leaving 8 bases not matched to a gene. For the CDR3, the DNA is TGTGCCAGCAGAATCACAGGGGGCTCGAGCTACACCTTC. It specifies CASRITGGSSYTF.